This TCR beta chain stems from a study of early T cells in non-severe SARS-CoV-2 infection (dated by TCRdb to about 2021). Regarding the complete study: TCR sequencing used bulk RNA from unsorted whole blood, so alpha and beta chains could not be paired. General study outcomes and caveats: Matching against VDJdb was skewed toward anti-spike CD8 responses, likely underestimated virus-specific expansions, and missed private and CD4 specificities.

To prepare the library, 5' RACE was applied. Data came from a NextSeq 500. To correct for sequencing error and PCR bias, the TCR library protocol tagged individual cDNA molecules with unique molecular identifiers. Both TCR alpha and beta chains were sequenced, and tight co-correlation was observed between alpha and beta sequence abundances in each sample. Regarding the original processing steps: V gene, J gene and CDR3 annotation of TCR sequences was performed with Decombinator V4. Expanded TCRs were defined as changing significantly between any two time points under a Poisson model with p below 0.0001. TCR abundances were normalised to the total number of TCRs sequenced in each sample and reported as counts per million. MAIT TCRs were defined by TRAV1-2 paired with TRAJ12, TRAJ20 or TRAJ33, and iNKT TCRs by TRAV10 paired with TRAJ18. VDJdb, accessed 1 November 2021, was searched for CMV, EBV and SARS-CoV-2 annotated TCRs, excluding TCRs annotated for multiple antigens. Through fastp at Q25 and MiXCR, TCRdb rebuilt clones from the public reads, retaining in-frame beta chains. CDR3 protein sequences are deduplicated, and each keeps its most common genes and DNA. None of the V and J calls come from the authors' own analysis; TCRdb made them. This sample has 110,000 or so distinct CDR3 sequences in its table, and about 12% of those were observed once. The ten top clones hold around 3% of the sample.

Points on this clonotype: Its cognate antigen has yet to be identified. It has no much larger one-base neighbor in the sample; base qualities were not kept.

CDR1 and CDR2, per the germline V gene, are SQVTM and ANQGSEA. Trimming takes 4 bases from V and 13 bases from J, and the germline ends sit 7 bases apart. The CDR3 holds 8 amino acids from the cysteine to the phenylalanine. Kept here is only the CDR3 DNA, which spans 24 bases and is read in frame from base 1. The study was a case-control design nested within a healthcare worker cohort in London, UK, with weekly nasopharyngeal swab PCR tests and blood sampling. Healthcare workers were enrolled in the week of the UK lockdown, from 23 to 31 March 2020, and were followed every week for up to roughly 16 weeks.

This TCR was sampled from an adult who was a healthcare worker with PCR-confirmed SARS-CoV-2 infection or an uninfected control (not recorded which). Sequencing used whole blood. The rearranged chain carries TRBV29-1 and TRBJ2-5; confidence is insufficient to name the D gene. CDR3 region: CSVGALYF. The DNA reads as follows: TGCAGCGTTGGGGCACTGTACTTC.